One sample yielded the 16 T cell receptor beta chains listed below, sequenced in a study of T cell repertoires in cytomegalovirus infection. Each CDR3 protein gets one entry after TCRdb re-called the reads with MiXCR. The sample contains approximately 470,000 distinct CDR3 sequences, approximately 42% of which appear only once. These receptors' targets are unknown. Source: cultured PBMCs, taken from culture after CMV antigen stimulation. These receptors all stem from a human donor in good health (CMV status not recorded). Some clones in this sample may be carry-over from other donors' samples.

CDR3 in DNA: TGTGCCAGCAGGGCCACTTACATGGGACAGAATCCATCTAACTATGGCTACACCTTC. Residues: CASRATYMGQNPSNYGYTF. The chain links TRBV2 to TRBJ1-2, with TRBD1 matching over 7 bases. The V gene end was trimmed by 6 bases and the J gene end by 0 bases; junction bases not matched to a gene: 19. The CDR3 sequence is 19 residues long. The germline V gene has CDR1 SNHLY and CDR2 FYNNEI.

This clonotype turned up a few times. This chain uses TRBV20-1 with TRBJ2-3, with TRBD2 matching over 7 bases. CDR3 length: 14 residues. Per germline, CDR1 DFQATT and CDR2 SNEGSKA (reference sequence). The V segment lost 5 bases and the J segment 0 bases; nucleotides outside the gene matches: 5. The CDR3 coding sequence is TGCAGTGCTCCGTCTAGCGGTAGCACAGATACGCAGTATTTT. Its translation is CSAPSSGSTDTQYF.

The chain links TRBV6-1 to TRBJ1-1; 8 nucleotides line up with TRBD1. The length of the CDR3 is 14 residues. Germline CDR1 MNHNS, CDR2 SASEGT. J lost 7 bases, V lost 6 bases, and 10 bases had no gene match. The CDR3 protein is CASRGDRIRDEAFF. As DNA, the CDR3 is TGTGCCAGCAGGGGGGACAGGATTAGAGATGAAGCTTTCTTT.

The chain joins TRBV12-3 or TRBV12-4 to TRBJ2-1, with TRBD1 matching 8 bases. The ends lost 5 bases at V and 8 bases at J; junction bases unmatched: 11. The CDR3 is 15 residues long. The CDR3 nucleotides read TGTGCCAGCAGTCCGAGGGCAGGGGGCTTGGATGAGCAGTTCTTC. This encodes CASSPRAGGLDEQFF.

This clonotype came up a few times. The V and J genes are TRBV15 and TRBJ2-5; D is possibly TRBD1 or TRBD2 (6 bases each). In germline, CDR1 is LNHNV, CDR2 YYDKDF (reference sequence). The CDR3 is 16 amino acids. Trimming removed 1 base at V and 1 base at J, with 13 bases between. The CDR3 nucleotides read TGTGCCACCAGCAGAGGAGGGGGAGGAGGCCAAGAGACCCAGTACTTC. Translated: CATSRGGGGGQETQYF.

In nucleotides, the CDR3 is TGCGCCAGCAGCTTGGCAGGAGGGGGGGACGAGCAGTACTTC. Translating gives CASSLAGGGDEQYF. The chain joins TRBV5-1 to TRBJ2-7, with TRBD2 as a possible D gene (7 bases). CDR3 length equals 14 residues. Germline values: CDR1 SGHRS, CDR2 YFSETQ. Trimming pared 0 bases from V and 5 bases from J, leaving 12 bases between.

The table lists this clonotype with a few counts. V gene TRBV10-3 combines with J gene TRBJ2-4; 7 bases match TRBD1. Germline trimming cut 6 bases from V and 4 bases from J; bases unmatched to any gene: 6. The CDR3 consists of 14 residues. Germline V lookup: CDR1 ENHRY, CDR2 SYGVKD. CDR3 bases: TGTGCCATCAGCAGCGGACAGGAGAAAAACATTCAGTACTTC. This gives the protein CAISSGQEKNIQYF.

The chain has TRBV12-5 and TRBJ2-2, with TRBD2 identical over 8 bases. This CDR3 is 12 amino acids long. Germline CDR1 and CDR2: LGHNT and FRNRAP. V lost 6 bases, J lost 11 bases, and 5 bases stayed unmatched. CDR3 loop: CASGRSGRELFF. In DNA, the CDR3 is TGTGCTAGTGGCAGGAGCGGGAGAGAGCTGTTTTTT. Supplemented by reference TRBV12-5 and TRBJ2-2, the full variable domain reads DARVTQTPRHKVTEMGQEVTMRCQPILGHNTVFWYRQTMMQGLELLAYFRNRAPLDDSGMPKDRFSAEMPDATLATLKIQPSEPRDSAVYFCASGRSGRELFFGEGSRLTVL.

This chain connects TRBV27 to TRBJ1-6, with 7 positions matching TRBD1. After removal of 1 base from V and 8 bases from J, the junction contained 5 bases not matched to a gene. CDR1 is MNHEY and CDR2 is SMNVEV in the germline V gene (reference sequence). CDR3 length: 15 amino acids. CDR3 residues: CASSLWEGADSPLHF. In nucleotides, the CDR3 is TGTGCCAGCAGTTTATGGGAGGGGGCAGATTCACCCCTCCACTTT.

The chain carries TRBV5-1 and TRBJ1-1; D possibly corresponds to TRBD1 (5 bases). Trimming took 4 bases from V and 1 from J, leaving 17 bases between them. The CDR3 is 16 amino acids. Germline CDR1 is SGHRS and CDR2 is YFSETQ. The CDR3 bases are TGCGCCAGCAGCCCGCACTCCAGGGTGGGGAACACTGAAGCTTTCTTT. Translation: CASSPHSRVGNTEAFF.

V usage is TRBV7-2 and J usage is TRBJ2-1; possible D gene TRBD2, 7 bases. The CDR3 contains 15 residues. V was trimmed by 1 base and J by 8 bases, leaving 15 bases between them. Germline V CDR1 and CDR2: SGHTA, FQGNSA. The CDR3 DNA sequence: TGTGCCAGCAGCTTAGGGGGGGGGCTAGGCCATGAGCAGTTCTTC. Translated, it gives CASSLGGGLGHEQFF. Filled out from reference TRBV7-2 and TRBJ2-1, the complete variable domain reads GAGVSQSPSNKVTEKGKDVELRCDPISGHTALYWYRQSLGQGLEFLIYFQGNSAPDKSGLPSDRFSAERTGGSVSTLTIQRTQQEDSAVYLCASSLGGGLGHEQFFGPGTRLTVL.

This clonotype was recorded a few times. V usage is TRBV6-1 and J usage is TRBJ1-1; the D is unclear. V dropped 5 bases and J dropped 1 base, with 8 bases sitting between them. The germline V gene encodes CDR1 MNHNS and CDR2 SASEGT. The CDR3 extends over 13 amino acids. CDR3 sequence (DNA): TGTGCCAGCAGTATAACAGAGAACACTGAAGCTTTCTTT. Residues: CASSITENTEAFF.

This clonotype was detected ten times or more. CDR3 DNA: TGTGCCAGCAGCTTTAGGGGGACCGGGACAACTTATCTTTCTGGGGCCAACGTCCTGACTTTC. The encoded protein is CASSFRGTGTTYLSGANVLTF. The chain is built from TRBV7-2 and TRBJ2-6; maybe TRBD1 (6 bases). The germline gives CDR1 SGHTA, CDR2 FQGNSA. The V and J ends lost 3 bases and 1 base respectively, with 25 bases between them. The CDR3 totals 21 residues.

The chain uses TRBV7-6 and TRBJ2-1, with D perhaps assigned TRBD1 or TRBD2 (5 bases each). The CDR3 sequence is 13 residues long. V dropped 6 bases and J dropped 6 bases, with 12 bases sitting between them. Germline V gives CDR1 SGHVS, CDR2 FNYEAQ. CDR3 nucleotides: TGTGCCAGCAGATTCGGGGCGGGCAATGAGCAGTTCTTC. This gives the protein CASRFGAGNEQFF.

V and J are TRBV6-1 and TRBJ1-2; tentatively, D is TRBD1 (6 bases). V lost 5 bases and J lost 4, with 17 bases in between. Germline V CDR1 and CDR2: MNHNS, SASEGT. This CDR3 has 15 amino acids. CDR3 in DNA: TGTGCCAGCAGTCTCCAACAGGGTCTGGGCTATGGCTACACCTTC. Amino acids: CASSLQQGLGYGYTF.

This clonotype appeared a few times. The chain carries TRBV11-2 and TRBJ1-1, with D hard to call. Trimming pared 2 bases from V and 0 bases from J, leaving 10 bases between. This CDR3 comprises 15 residues. CDR1 and CDR2 (germline): SGHAT, FQNNGV. The DNA of the CDR3 is TGTGCCAGCAGCTTAAGCATCTTATTGAACACTGAAGCTTTCTTT. Amino acids: CASSLSILLNTEAFF. Combining the CDR3 with reference TRBV11-2 and TRBJ1-1 gives the whole variable domain EAGVAQSPRYKIIEKRQSVAFWCNPISGHATLYWYQQILGQGPKLLIQFQNNGVVDDSQLPKDRFSAERLKGVDSTLKIQPAKLEDSAVYLCASSLSILLNTEAFFGQGTRLTVV.